The present T cell receptor (beta chain) was sequenced within a study of CD8 T cells in ankylosing spondylitis. CDR3 length equals 13 residues. Trimming removed 0 bases from V and 4 bases from J, with 4 bases in between. Per the germline V gene, CDR1 is MGHRA and CDR2 is YSYEKL. As regards this clonotype: Its antigen is currently unknown.

Using its own MiXCR run on the 5' RACE reads, TCRdb lists one record per CDR3 protein. The repertoire includes hundreds of thousands of distinct CDR3 sequences, about a sixth of them detected once, and under 55% sits in the top ten. Whole-study results and caveats: Disease-linked clones had a CD8+ phenotype and relatively low frequency in peripheral blood. What seemed typical of ankylosing spondylitis blood was a TCR beta motif built from 8 or 9 highly homologous variants. In the blood and synovial fluid of reactive arthritis, some motif variants had been previously reported.

The V call is TRBV4-1, the J call TRBJ2-1; D remains unclear. Sequencing used blood, either unsorted or a sorted T cell fraction (not recorded which). The TCR was taken from a male donor with ankylosing spondylitis. The DNA of the CDR3 is TGCGCCAGCAGCCAAGATGGATACAATGAGCAGTTCTTC. Its translation: CASSQDGYNEQFF.